One and the same sample provided the 17 T cell receptor beta chains below, sequenced in a study of shared clonotypes between healthy human individuals. The naive CD8 subset, CD45RO-negative cells positively selected for CCR7, excluded terminally differentiated effector memory CD45RA+ cells. TCRdb keeps only in-frame clones here, not all; method: immunoSEQ multiplex PCR. The sample carries about 820,000 clones, 80% to 95% recorded once. The sequenced material came from naive CD8+ T cells sorted from blood. These receptors came from a man aged 25-40 years in good health.

This chain uses TRBV6-5 with TRBJ2-1; 11 bases agree with TRBD2. Germline V lookup: CDR1 MNHEY, CDR2 SVGAGI. This CDR3 region has 14 residues. Trimming took 7 bases from V and 9 from J; bases not matched to a gene: 8. This CDR3 reads CASTVAGGISEQFF. The CDR3 DNA follows: TGTGCCAGCACCGTAGCGGGAGGGATTAGTGAGCAGTTCTTC.

The V and J genes are TRBV27 and TRBJ2-6; D is uncertain. Germline V CDR1 and CDR2: MNHEY, SMNVEV (reference sequence). CDR3 size: 14 residues. Between the trimmed V and J ends, which lost 7 bases and 0 bases, there was a span of 7 bases. CDR3 region: CASTSGSGANVLTF. CDR3 coding DNA: TGTGCCAGCACCTCGGGCTCTGGGGCCAACGTCCTGACTTTC. Full variable domain (outside the CDR3, taken from reference TRBV27 and TRBJ2-6): EAQVTQNPRYLITVTGKKLTVTCSQNMNHEYMSWYRQDPGLGLRQIYYSMNVEVTDKGDVPEGYKVSRKEKRNFPLILESPSPNQTSLYFCASTSGSGANVLTFGAGSRLTVL.

The chain is built from TRBV7-9 and TRBJ2-7, with D possibly matching TRBD1 (6 bases). There are 13 residues in the CDR3. The ends were cut back, 6 bases at V and 1 base at J, with 10 bases in the middle. CDR1 SEHNR and CDR2 FQNEAQ come from the germline V gene (reference sequence). CDR3 in amino acids: CASSSDRSYEQYF. The CDR3 region has the DNA TGTGCCAGCAGTTCGGACAGATCCTACGAGCAGTACTTC.

This clone is a singleton in its sample. The CDR3 spells CASVGQRGSNYGYTF. CDR3 bases: TGTGCCAGCGTCGGCCAGCGGGGTAGTAACTATGGCTACACCTTC. V and J are TRBV7-2 and TRBJ1-2; unclear D gene. The CDR3 spans 15 residues. Trimming stripped 8 bases from V and 1 base from J, with 17 bases between. The V gene's germline CDR1 is SGHTA and CDR2 FQGNSA.

V usage is TRBV9 and J usage is TRBJ2-7; 8 nucleotides line up with TRBD2. Germline values: CDR1 SGDLS, CDR2 YYNGEE. The V gene end was trimmed by 3 bases and the J gene end by 6 bases; junction bases not matched to a gene: 11. The CDR3 contains 15 residues. The DNA of the CDR3 is TGTGCCAGCAGCGCGACCCCGGGAGGGGATCCCGAGCAGTACTTC. The encoded protein is CASSATPGGDPEQYF.

This sequence joins TRBV5-6 and TRBJ1-1, with TRBD1 as a possible D gene (6 bases). CDR1 is SGHDT, CDR2 YYEEEE, per germline. Trimming pared 0 bases from V and 4 bases from J, leaving 13 bases between. This CDR3 is 15 amino acids long. The CDR3 sequence is CASSLGGGPGTEAFF. CDR3 DNA: TGTGCCAGCAGCTTGGGTGGGGGGCCGGGCACTGAAGCTTTCTTT.

The chain recombines TRBV6-6 with TRBJ2-7; D is undetermined. Germline values: CDR1 MNHNY, CDR2 SVGAGI (reference sequence). The CDR3 runs to 12 residues. The V end was cut by 10 bases, the J end by 3 bases, with 13 bases between. CDR3 nucleotide sequence: TGTGCCACCAGGTTTGGAGACTACGAGCAGTACTTC. This translates into CATRFGDYEQYF.

The V call is TRBV27, the J call TRBJ2-1; 13 positions agree with TRBD2. The CDR3 consists of 17 residues. The V and J ends lost 4 bases and 5 bases, in that order; junction bases with no gene match: 8. Germline values: CDR1 MNHEY, CDR2 SMNVEV (reference sequence). The CDR3 loop reads CASSSSTSGRFNNEQFF. The CDR3 DNA reads as TGTGCCAGCAGTTCGTCGACTAGCGGGAGGTTTAACAATGAGCAGTTCTTC.

The chain joins TRBV5-4 to TRBJ2-1, with TRBD1 identical over 8 bases. The CDR3 loop spans 15 amino acids. J gave up 5 bases and V 3 bases, and 7 bases lay outside the gene matches. Germline values: CDR1 SGHNT, CDR2 YYREEE (reference sequence). CDR3 coding DNA: TGTGCCAGCAGCTCGGACAGGGCCCCCAACAATGAGCAGTTCTTC. Encoded protein: CASSSDRAPNNEQFF.

A note on this clone: At the DNA level, this CDR3 is encoded by other sequences in the same sample as well. This chain links TRBV11-2 with TRBJ1-3; no clear D. Looked up from germline, CDR1 is SGHAT and CDR2 is FQNNGV. Trimming took 5 bases from V and 0 from J, leaving 11 bases between them. There are 15 residues in the CDR3. This CDR3 is CASSLSKSSGNTIYF. The CDR3 DNA reads TGTGCCAGCAGCCTTAGTAAGAGCTCTGGAAACACCATATATTTT.

The chain uses TRBV19 and TRBJ2-7, with D hard to call. The germline V gene has CDR1 LNHDA and CDR2 SQIVND (reference sequence). The V and J ends lost 3 bases and 0 bases respectively, with 9 bases between them. This CDR3 comprises 14 residues. As DNA, the CDR3 is TGTGCCAGTAGTATTGGCGTTGCCTCCTACGAGCAGTACTTC. Its protein product is CASSIGVASYEQYF.

This chain links TRBV25-1 with TRBJ2-3, with D unresolved. CDR3 length: 15 amino acids. Trimming shortened V by 1 base and J by 1 base, and 9 bases separated the two germline ends. Germline CDR1 and CDR2: MGHDK and SYGVNS. CDR3 DNA sequence: TGTGCCAGCAGTGAATGGGTCGACGGCACAGATACGCAGTATTTT. This codes for CASSEWVDGTDTQYF.

The rearrangement links TRBV7-8 to TRBJ1-4, with D possibly being TRBD1 (6 bases). V dropped 5 bases and J dropped 7 bases, with 20 bases sitting between them. The CDR3 loop spans 16 amino acids. Germline CDR1 reads SGHVS; CDR2 reads FQNEAQ. The CDR3 DNA sequence: TGTGCCAGCAGCCCGGAAAATGGGGGCGGGGTTGAAAAACTGTTTTTT. This encodes CASSPENGGGVEKLFF.

The chain employs TRBV11-2 and TRBJ2-2; D is perhaps TRBD2 (5 bases). Trimming pared 2 bases from V and 4 bases from J, leaving 14 bases between. The CDR3 is 16 amino acids. CDR1 and CDR2 from the germline V gene are SGHAT and FQNNGV. CDR3 sequence reads: CASSLQYGIITGELFF. The CDR3 DNA is TGTGCCAGCAGCTTACAATACGGGATAATCACCGGGGAGCTGTTTTTT.

This chain connects TRBV6-5 to TRBJ1-2; D not resolved. Germline CDR1 and CDR2: MNHEY and SVGAGI. The CDR3 has 16 amino acids. The germline V and J ends were trimmed by 2 bases and 4 bases, with 17 bases remaining between them. CDR3: CASSYPPGSAFYGYTF. CDR3 DNA: TGTGCCAGCAGTTACCCCCCGGGGTCAGCGTTCTATGGCTACACCTTC.

This chain joins TRBV27 and TRBJ2-2; the D gene is possibly TRBD1 (5 bases). Trimming took off 3 bases at V and 3 bases at J, with 11 bases between the two ends. CDR3 size: 15 residues. Looked up from germline, CDR1 is MNHEY and CDR2 is SMNVEV (reference sequence). Here the CDR3 reads CASSFGRAYTGELFF. The CDR3 DNA reads as TGTGCCAGCAGTTTTGGCAGGGCCTACACCGGGGAGCTGTTTTTT.

V is TRBV5-4 and J is TRBJ2-5; tentative D call: TRBD1 (5 bases). This CDR3 spans 15 amino acids. Germline V gives CDR1 SGHNT, CDR2 YYREEE (reference sequence). Trimming stripped 4 bases from V and 0 bases from J, with 13 bases between. CDR3 in DNA: TGTGCCAGCAGCCCAGGTCCAGGGTACCAAGAGACCCAGTACTTC. Amino acids: CASSPGPGYQETQYF.